Listed below are T cell receptor beta chains from one sample, sequenced in a study of cytotoxic CD8 clonotypes in ibrutinib-treated CLL. The table came from immunoSEQ multiplex PCR; TCRdb's copy has only in-frame clones and leaves some out. The data contain some 29,000 clones, around two thirds of them singletons. The source material was PBMCs, sampled after 24 months of ibrutinib treatment. Receptors were obtained from a human donor with chronic lymphocytic leukemia. Both conserved end residues are part of each CDR3. The order of the fields is V gene, D gene, J gene, clone size, CDR3 protein, CDR3 DNA. A D gene is named only where the DNA matches it firmly. The size field is filled for only some rows; it gives once, few, many or a size class.

>TRBV18|-|TRBJ1-3|-
CASSPPATGSGNTIYF
TGTGCCAGCTCACCCCCGGCTACAGGGTCTGGAAACACCATATATTTT
>TRBV7-9|-|TRBJ1-1|-
CASSLAGNTEAFF
TGTGCCAGCAGCTTAGCAGGGAACACTGAAGCTTTCTTT
>TRBV5-1|-|TRBJ1-2|-
CASSLDMGKTEIGYTF
TGCGCCAGCAGCTTGGATATGGGCAAGACCGAGATAGGCTACACCTTC
>TRBV9|TRBD1|TRBJ1-3|-
CASSVIGTGLGNTIYF
TGTGCCAGCAGCGTAATCGGGACAGGGCTTGGAAACACCATATATTTT
>TRBV28|-|TRBJ2-5|many
CASSRTDQETQYF
TGTGCCAGCAGTCGGACAGACCAAGAGACCCAGTACTTC
>TRBV7-2|TRBD1|TRBJ2-5|-
CASSYGQGSETQYF
TGTGCCAGCAGCTACGGACAGGGTAGTGAGACCCAGTACTTC
>TRBV6-1|TRBD2|TRBJ2-7|-
CASSHTSGGDYEQYF
TGTGCCAGCAGCCATACTAGCGGGGGGGACTACGAGCAGTACTTC
>TRBV6-5|-|TRBJ2-3|-
CASSYSSSTDTQYF
TGTGCCAGCAGTTACTCGAGTAGCACAGATACGCAGTATTTT
>TRBV29-1|-|TRBJ2-1|-
CSVVNRAIYNEQFF
TGCAGCGTTGTTAACAGGGCGATCTACAATGAGCAGTTCTTC
>TRBV5-6|-|TRBJ1-6|-
CASSFRPLAGSPLHF
TGTGCCAGCAGCTTTCGCCCCTTGGCGGGTTCACCCCTCCACTTT
>TRBV28|TRBD1|TRBJ1-2|few
CASSSGTGGFGYTF
TGTGCCAGCAGTTCTGGGACAGGGGGCTTTGGCTACACCTTC
>TRBV7-2|-|TRBJ1-2|-
CASSFTGGLYGYTF
TGTGCCAGCAGCTTTACAGGAGGGCTCTATGGCTACACCTTC
>TRBV6-1|-|TRBJ1-1|few
CASSSTGHTEAFF
TGTGCCAGCAGTTCTACAGGGCACACTGAAGCTTTCTTT
>TRBV11-2|TRBD2|TRBJ2-4|few
CASSLQPGGSKNIQYF
TGTGCCAGCAGCTTACAGCCGGGGGGATCCAAAAACATTCAGTACTTC
>TRBV5-1|TRBD1|TRBJ2-7|-
CASSLEPGGPTFPYEQYF
TGCGCCAGCAGCTTGGAGCCAGGGGGCCCGACTTTTCCCTACGAGCAGTACTTC
>TRBV5-1|-|TRBJ2-3|-
CASSSDGLRGTDTQYF
TGCGCCAGCAGCTCGGACGGGCTTCGGGGCACAGATACGCAGTATTTT
>TRBV5-1|-|TRBJ2-7|few
CASSHRGGTYEQYF
TGCGCCAGCTCACACAGGGGGGGAACCTACGAGCAGTACTTC
>TRBV5-1|TRBD2|TRBJ2-7|-
CASSLTLAGGAYEQYF
TGCGCCAGCAGCTTGACACTAGCGGGGGGTGCATACGAGCAGTACTTC
>TRBV4-1|TRBD2|TRBJ2-5|-
CASSQEASGTAQETQYF
TGCGCCAGCAGCCAAGAAGCTAGCGGGACAGCACAAGAGACCCAGTACTTC
>TRBV9|-|TRBJ2-2|-
CASSVHYTGELFF
TGTGCCAGCAGCGTTCACTACACCGGGGAGCTGTTTTTT
>TRBV29-1|TRBD2|TRBJ2-3|few
CTMRAGGNTQYF
TGCACCATGAGGGCGGGGGGAAATACGCAGTATTTT
>TRBV19|TRBD1|TRBJ1-4|-
CASTPRGQGREKLFF
TGTGCCAGTACCCCGAGGGGGCAGGGCCGTGAAAAACTGTTTTTT
>TRBV30|-|TRBJ1-5|few
CAWSVGALNQPQHF
TGTGCCTGGAGTGTAGGGGCACTCAATCAGCCCCAGCATTTT
>TRBV25-1|-|TRBJ1-5|-
CASSETGPSNQPQHF
TGTGCCAGCAGTGAAACAGGACCAAGCAATCAGCCCCAGCATTTT
>TRBV6-5|-|TRBJ2-7|-
CASRLSGATYEQYF
TGTGCCAGCAGATTATCAGGAGCCACCTACGAGCAGTACTTC
>TRBV18|-|TRBJ1-2|-
CASSPLTVDGYTF
TGTGCCAGCTCACCACTGACAGTTGATGGCTACACCTTC
>TRBV30|TRBD1|TRBJ1-2|once
CAWTPDRGRNYGYTF
TGTGCCTGGACCCCGGACAGGGGTAGGAACTATGGCTACACCTTC
>TRBV5-1|-|TRBJ1-1|few
CASSLRSGDRAFF
TGCGCCAGCAGCTTGAGATCGGGAGACCGAGCTTTCTTT
>TRBV7-9|TRBD1|TRBJ1-2|-
CASSIRDSAHGYTF
TGTGCCAGCAGCATCCGGGACAGTGCGCATGGCTACACCTTC
>TRBV30|-|TRBJ1-1|-
CAWMDSPNTEAFF
TGTGCCTGGATGGACAGCCCGAACACTGAAGCTTTCTTT
>TRBV4-3|-|TRBJ2-5|once
CASSQIPGASQYF
TGCGCCAGCAGCCAAATCCCCGGAGCGTCCCAGTACTTC
>TRBV6-5|-|TRBJ1-2|-
CASRYTSTNYGYTF
TGTGCCAGCAGGTACACCTCTACTAACTATGGCTACACCTTC
>TRBV28|-|TRBJ2-6|-
CASSLLARGANVLTF
TGTGCCAGCAGTTTATTAGCCCGGGGGGCCAACGTCCTGACTTTC
>TRBV10-1|-|TRBJ2-1|few
CASSARASVGYNEQFF
TGCGCCAGCAGTGCCCGGGCCTCGGTGGGCTACAATGAGCAGTTCTTC
>TRBV5-1|-|TRBJ2-2|-
CASSGTGLTGELFF
TGCGCCAGCAGCGGGACGGGGTTAACCGGGGAGCTGTTTTTT
>TRBV5-1|-|TRBJ1-3|-
CASSSTGSSGNTIYF
TGCGCCAGCAGCTCAACGGGGTCCTCTGGAAACACCATATATTTT
>TRBV7-9|-|TRBJ2-1|-
CASSRLPWGSYNEQFF
TGTGCCAGCAGCCGCTTGCCGTGGGGCTCCTACAATGAGCAGTTCTTC